Listed below are T cell receptor beta chains from one sample, sequenced in a study of cytomegalovirus exposure and HLA in healthy donors. Measured with immunoSEQ multiplex PCR; TCRdb has only the in-frame clones, and not every one. The repertoire has about 140,000 clones, more than 70% of them found once; the top ten carry 1% to 1.5%. The specimen sequenced was PBMCs. The receptors were sampled from a male donor in good health and CMV-seropositive. CDR3s include the opening cysteine and the closing phenylalanine or tryptophan.

>TRBV28
CASTPGQRAVYEQYF
>TRBV6-1
CASDRGLGIYGYTF
>TRBV19
CASSSSLAHEQYF
>TRBV9
CASSGTGQGGAGELFF
>TRBV12-2
CASRLAKTKSSSYNEQFF
>TRBV15
CATSRGEFYEQFF
>TRBV21-1
CAQRGPAGREKLFF
>TRBV2
CASSEFRYHNSPLHF
>TRBV2
CASSGRQGFSYEQYF
>TRBV5-4
CASSSGGRGSSYNEQFF
>TRBV4-1
CASSPGTISTDTQYF
>TRBV5-1
CASSSGQGEEQYF
>TRBV28
CASFTQTSSGNTIYF
>TRBV27
CASSLSRWVEGISSATNEKLFF
>TRBV6-5
CASSYGGPPDTQYF
>TRBV27
CASSLMLGAYEQYF
>TRBV6-5
CASSWGHNQPQHF
>TRBV7-6
CASSLAGGPLDEQYF
>TRBV25-1
CASSESLLNYNSPLHF
>TRBV7-3
CASSLASGSADTQYF
>TRBV28
CASSSGQGVTDTQYF
>TRBV5-4
CATSTGGTYEQYF
>TRBV19
CASSIVPGGNTEAFF
>TRBV27
CASSLRVAGGTNEQFF
>TRBV6-5
CASSLTVYNSPLHF
>TRBV5-6
CASSLAGTSGVEQFF
>TRBV6-1
CANRDNRGYEQYF
>TRBV7-9
CASSLAGQGLRNTIYF
>TRBV5-6
CASSLALQGANTEAFF
>TRBV19
CASSPRDIARIGNEQFF
>TRBV5-3
CARSFPGGGQPQHF
>TRBV7-9
CSSSPELAELFF
>TRBV11-2
CASSWQSGSLSTDTQYF
>TRBV7-9
CASSLVRGYYGYTF
>TRBV30
CAWSVSGTLRTGANNSPLHF
>TRBV15
CATSRDLGQALVYEQYF
>TRBV2
CAGEPNRGTDTQYF
>TRBV5-4
CASSLAGGSTDTQYF
>TRBV11-2
CASSLGLLGTMNTGELFF
>TRBV7-2
CASSDRDGVGSPLHF
>TRBV6-1
CASSELGAGTGELFF
>TRBV19
CASSIGENPYEQYF
>TRBV2
CASSNRDSNTGELFF
>TRBV6-5
CASRTTGLPREYF
>TRBV4-2
CASSQTLGTPRFF
>TRBV2
CASSGAPSEQYF
>TRBV27
CASSLVGSSYNSPLHF
>TRBV6-5
CASSYGSGIMNTEAFF
>TRBV6-6
CATIGQGDYEQYF
>TRBV11-2
CASSSRLAENYEQYF
>TRBV2
CASSELTGGYGEQYF
>TRBV9
CASSVDEDSGANVLTF
>TRBV9
CASSVGLANADTQYF